Following are 24 T cell receptor beta chains from one sample sequenced in a study of radiotherapy plus CTLA-4 blockade in lung cancer. Produced via immunoSEQ multiplex PCR; TCRdb's table is partial and in-frame only. The data show more than 95,000 clones, with about four fifths seen just once and 4.5% to 5.5% held by the top ten. The sample in question was peripheral blood, obtained from a patient treated with radiotherapy plus ipilimumab. The receptors stem from a human donor with non-small cell lung cancer who had a partial response to radiotherapy plus ipilimumab.

This rearrangement joins TRBV11-2 to TRBJ2-6; TRBD1 agrees at 12 bases. The CDR3 contains 19 residues. The V segment lost 4 bases and the J segment 1 base; nucleotides outside the gene matches: 8. Germline CDR1 SGHAT, CDR2 FQNNGV. The DNA of the CDR3 is TGTGCCAGCAGCTCTCTCCGGGACAGGGGGCCGTCTGGGGCCAACGTCCTGACTTTC. Translated: CASSSLRDRGPSGANVLTF.

J is TRBJ2-2 and V is TRBV27, with D perhaps TRBD1 (5 bases). The CDR3 is 14 amino acids. CDR1 and CDR2 (germline): MNHEY, SMNVEV (reference sequence). Trimming stripped 2 bases from V and 6 bases from J, with 10 bases between. The CDR3 nucleotides are TGTGCCAGCAGTTTAACCACAGGTCCCGGGGAGCTGTTTTTT. Protein sequence: CASSLTTGPGELFF.

J is TRBJ2-3 and V is TRBV5-6, with TRBD1 identical over 10 bases. This CDR3 is built from 16 residues. Germline V CDR1 and CDR2: SGHDT, YYEEEE. With V trimmed by 4 bases and J by 5 bases, 10 bases remained unmatched. This CDR3 is CASSATGTGDLDTQYF. The CDR3 nucleotides are TGTGCCAGCAGCGCTACCGGGACAGGGGATTTAGATACGCAGTATTTT.

DNA for the CDR3: TGTGCCAGCTCGCGGGGGGGCGACACTGAAGCTTTCTTT. Protein sequence: CASSRGGDTEAFF. The chain has TRBV18 and TRBJ1-1; tentative D call: TRBD1 (6 bases). The V end lost 6 bases, the J end lost 3 bases, and 11 bases lay between the germline ends. The CDR3 contains 13 residues. Germline CDR1 reads KGHSH; CDR2 reads LQKENI.

This clone was seen once. The chain is built from TRBV5-5 and TRBJ2-2, with D hard to call. The CDR3 has 14 residues. Germline CDR1 and CDR2: SGHKS and YYEKEE (reference sequence). Between the trimmed V and J ends, which lost 1 base and 5 bases, there was a span of 9 bases. The CDR3 region has the DNA TGTGCCAGCAGCTTGTTAGGAGCAACCGGGGAGCTGTTTTTT. Residues: CASSLLGATGELFF.

This sequence joins TRBV7-9 and TRBJ1-1; D possibly corresponds to TRBD1 (6 bases). The CDR3 is 14 residues long. V was trimmed by 3 bases and J by 7 bases, leaving 15 bases between them. Looked up from germline, CDR1 is SEHNR and CDR2 is FQNEAQ (reference sequence). The CDR3 region has the DNA TGTGCCAGCAGCTTCGGGGACAAGGATAATGAAGCTTTCTTT. Its translation: CASSFGDKDNEAFF. Based on the CDR3 plus reference TRBV7-9 and TRBJ1-1, the full variable domain is DTGVSQNPRHKITKRGQNVTFRCDPISEHNRLYWYRQTLGQGPEFLTYFQNEAQLEKSRLLSDRFSAERPKGSFSTLEIQRTEQGDSAMYLCASSFGDKDNEAFFGQGTRLTVV.

CDR3 in amino acids: CASSRLGQSDGYTF. The CDR3 coding sequence is TGTGCCAGCAGTCGGTTGGGACAATCGGATGGCTACACCTTC. V usage is TRBV6-5 and J usage is TRBJ1-2; a weak D match, TRBD1 (6 bases). Germline V gives CDR1 MNHEY, CDR2 SVGAGI. The CDR3 is 14 amino acids. The V and J ends lost 5 bases and 6 bases respectively, with 16 bases between them.

This clone was counted a single time. The chain carries TRBV5-1 and TRBJ2-3; D is perhaps TRBD2 (5 bases). CDR3 length: 15 residues. The ends were cut back, 1 base at V and 4 bases at J, with 13 bases in the middle. The germline V gene has CDR1 SGHRS and CDR2 YFSETQ. The DNA for the CDR3 is TGCGCCAGCAGCTTGAGACCTAGCTCCGCAGATACGCAGTATTTT. It specifies CASSLRPSSADTQYF.

V gene TRBV5-1 combines with J gene TRBJ1-1, with 7 positions matching TRBD1. Germline-derived CDR1 and CDR2 are SGHRS and YFSETQ. Losses at the gene ends were 4 bases for V and 4 bases for J; bases not matched to a gene: 7. The CDR3 runs 14 residues. The DNA for the CDR3 is TGCGCCAGCAGCGACCGACAGGGAAGCACTGAAGCTTTCTTT. Translation gives CASSDRQGSTEAFF.

The rearrangement uses TRBV7-9 and TRBJ2-7, with D possibly being TRBD2 (6 bases). CDR1 SEHNR and CDR2 FQNEAQ come from the germline V gene (reference sequence). The V gene lost 5 bases and the J gene lost 5 bases, with 28 bases spanning the gap. This CDR3 has 18 residues. The CDR3 DNA reads as TGTGCCAGCAGCCCCGGTTCCCCAGGCGGGGCGGCGAGAAACGAGCAGTACTTC. Its protein product is CASSPGSPGGAARNEQYF.

This clone was picked up one time. The J gene is TRBJ1-1, the V gene TRBV7-2; D ambiguous. V dropped 3 bases and J dropped 1 base, with 6 bases sitting between them. The germline gives CDR1 SGHTA, CDR2 FQGNSA. This CDR3 has 13 residues. The CDR3 protein is CASSLWANTEAFF. In DNA, the CDR3 is TGTGCCAGCAGCTTGTGGGCGAACACTGAAGCTTTCTTT.

The chain is built from TRBV7-2 and TRBJ2-3; D not resolved. The CDR3 extends over 13 amino acids. V was pared by 8 bases and J by 0 bases, with 9 bases between. Germline V lookup: CDR1 SGHTA, CDR2 FQGNSA. DNA of the CDR3: TGTGCCAGCCCCCCCGGTAGCACAGATACGCAGTATTTT. It yields the protein CASPPGSTDTQYF.

The chain employs TRBV9 and TRBJ2-2, with 7 bases identical to TRBD2. The V and J ends lost 6 bases and 5 bases, in that order; junction bases with no gene match: 13. The V gene's germline CDR1 is SGDLS and CDR2 YYNGEE. The CDR3 spans 16 residues. The DNA for the CDR3 is TGTGCCAGCAACCGAGGGTACCTAGCGGAGACCGGGGAGCTGTTTTTT. Encoded protein: CASNRGYLAETGELFF.

The chain uses TRBV4-2 and TRBJ2-7, with a tentative D call TRBD2 (6 bases). V was cut by 4 bases and J by 1 base, with 17 bases left in between. Germline V lookup: CDR1 LGHNA, CDR2 YNFKEQ. This CDR3 is built from 16 residues. The CDR3 sequence is CASSPLGTFQSYEQYF. The CDR3 nucleotides read TGTGCCAGCAGCCCTCTCGGGACTTTTCAGTCCTACGAGCAGTACTTC.

The chain combines TRBV5-1 with TRBJ2-4; 15 nucleotides line up with TRBD2. The germline gives CDR1 SGHRS, CDR2 YFSETQ. The trim removed 4 bases at V and 8 bases at J, leaving 4 bases unmatched. The CDR3 totals 15 residues. The DNA of the CDR3 is TGCGCCAGCAGCACAGGACTAGCGGGAGGGGACATTCAGTACTTC. Translation: CASSTGLAGGDIQYF. Full variable domain (missing parts from reference TRBV5-1 and TRBJ2-4): KAGVTQTPRYLIKTRGQQVTLSCSPISGHRSVSWYQQTPGQGLQFLFEYFSETQRNKGNFPGRFSGRQFSNSRSEMNVSTLELGDSALYLCASSTGLAGGDIQYFGAGTRLSVL.

The rearrangement uses TRBV25-1 and TRBJ1-1, with D uncertain. The CDR3 is made up of 14 amino acids. The germline V and J ends were trimmed by 1 base and 0 bases, with 6 bases remaining between them. The germline CDR1 and CDR2 sequences are MGHDK and SYGVNS. This CDR3 reads CASSELGLNTEAFF. In DNA, the CDR3 is TGTGCCAGCAGTGAATTGGGCTTGAACACTGAAGCTTTCTTT.

A few counts support this clone. CDR3 nucleotide sequence: TGTGCCACCAAGGCTAGCGGGGGCTGGAATGAGCAGTTCTTC. Encoded protein: CATKASGGWNEQFF. The chain employs TRBV6-5 and TRBJ2-1; TRBD2 agrees at 10 bases. CDR1 is MNHEY, CDR2 SVGAGI, per germline. Trimming at V came to 10 bases and at J to 7 bases, leaving 10 bases not matched to a gene. The CDR3 sequence is 14 residues long.

The V and J genes are TRBV5-6 and TRBJ2-1; 7 bases line up with TRBD2. V was pared by 6 bases and J by 16 bases, with 13 bases of the junction left unmatched. CDR1 is SGHDT, CDR2 YYEEEE, per germline. This CDR3 contains 12 residues. CDR3 sequence reads: CASTWSRGEDFF. DNA for the CDR3: TGTGCCAGCACCTGGTCTCGGGGGGAAGACTTCTTC.

This clone came up once. This chain uses TRBV4-1 with TRBJ1-2; the D is unclear. Trimming took 3 bases from V and 4 from J, leaving 9 bases between them. The CDR3 length is 13 residues. Germline V lookup: CDR1 MGHRA, CDR2 YSYEKL. The CDR3: CASSQGSTYGYTF. The DNA for the CDR3 is TGCGCCAGCAGCCAGGGCAGTACCTATGGCTACACCTTC.

This chain links TRBV11-1 with TRBJ2-1; 10 bases are shared with TRBD2. This CDR3 has 16 amino acids. Germline lookup yields CDR1 SGHAT and CDR2 FQDESV (reference sequence). Trimming at V came to 2 bases and at J to 8 bases, leaving 9 bases not matched to a gene. The DNA of the CDR3 is TGTGCCAGCAGCTTACGAACTAGCGGGATAAGGGATGAGCAGTTCTTC. Residues: CASSLRTSGIRDEQFF.

This chain links TRBV14 with TRBJ2-3; 7 bases line up with TRBD2. CDR3 size: 16 residues. Germline values: CDR1 SGHDN, CDR2 FVKESK. Germline trimming cut 1 base from V and 2 bases from J; bases unmatched to any gene: 6. CDR3 nucleotides: TGTGCCAGCAGCCAAGGGAAAGCGGGGAACACAGATACGCAGTATTTT. Amino acid sequence: CASSQGKAGNTDTQYF.

The CDR3 sequence: CASSPPRSNEQFF. As DNA, the CDR3 is TGCGCCAGCAGCCCCCCTAGGTCCAATGAGCAGTTCTTC. The genes are TRBV5-1 and TRBJ2-1; D is uncertain. CDR1 is SGHRS, CDR2 YFSETQ, per germline. V gave up 4 bases and J gave up 6 bases, with 11 bases separating them. The CDR3 is made up of 13 amino acids.

The genes are TRBV4-3 and TRBJ2-1; 11 nucleotides align to TRBD1. The trim removed 1 base at V and 8 bases at J, leaving 10 bases unmatched. There are 17 residues in the CDR3. Germline V gene data show CDR1 as LGHNA and CDR2 as YSLEER. CDR3 nucleotide sequence: TGCGCCAGCAGCCAAGGGGGAGCCGGGACAGGGGGAGATGAGCAGTTCTTC. Its translation: CASSQGGAGTGGDEQFF.

V and J are TRBV2 and TRBJ2-5; TRBD2 matches at 7 bases. J was trimmed by 7 bases and V by 6 bases; bases with no gene match: 11. CDR3 size: 14 residues. Germline V gives CDR1 SNHLY, CDR2 FYNNEI. Written as DNA, the CDR3 is TGTGCCAGCAGATCCGGGACTACAGTCGGGACCCAGTACTTC. The encoded protein is CASRSGTTVGTQYF.